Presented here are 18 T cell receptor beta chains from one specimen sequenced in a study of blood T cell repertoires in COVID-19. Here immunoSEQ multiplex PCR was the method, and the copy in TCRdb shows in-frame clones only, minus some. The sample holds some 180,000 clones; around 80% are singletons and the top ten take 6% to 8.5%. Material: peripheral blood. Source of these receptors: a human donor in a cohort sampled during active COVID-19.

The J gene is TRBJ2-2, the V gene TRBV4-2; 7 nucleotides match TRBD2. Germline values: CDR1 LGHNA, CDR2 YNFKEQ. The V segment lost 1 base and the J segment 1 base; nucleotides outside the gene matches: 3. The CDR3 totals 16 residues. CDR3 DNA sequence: TGTGCCAGCAGCCAAGTTGCGGGGGAGAACACCGGGGAGCTGTTTTTT. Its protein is CASSQVAGENTGELFF.

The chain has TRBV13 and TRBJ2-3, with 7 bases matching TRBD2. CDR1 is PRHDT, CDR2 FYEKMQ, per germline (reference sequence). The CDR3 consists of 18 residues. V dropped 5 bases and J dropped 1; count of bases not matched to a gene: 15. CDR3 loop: CASSTAGTINDRTDTQYF. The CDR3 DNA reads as TGTGCCAGCAGCACCGCCGGGACTATTAATGACCGCACAGATACGCAGTATTTT.

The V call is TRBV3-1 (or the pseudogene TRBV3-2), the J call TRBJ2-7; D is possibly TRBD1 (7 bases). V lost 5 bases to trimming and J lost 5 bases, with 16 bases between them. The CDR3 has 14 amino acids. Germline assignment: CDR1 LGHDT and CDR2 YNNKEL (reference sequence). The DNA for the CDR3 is TGTGCCAGCAGCGAACCAGGGGGGTTGGACGAGCAGTACTTC. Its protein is CASSEPGGLDEQYF.

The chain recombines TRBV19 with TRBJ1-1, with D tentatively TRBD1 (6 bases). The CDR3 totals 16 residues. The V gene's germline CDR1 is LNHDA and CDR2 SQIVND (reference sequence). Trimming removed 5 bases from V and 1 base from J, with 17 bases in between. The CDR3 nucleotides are TGTGCCAGTAGTCCACTTTTTGGGGGCGAGAACACTGAAGCTTTCTTT. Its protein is CASSPLFGGENTEAFF.

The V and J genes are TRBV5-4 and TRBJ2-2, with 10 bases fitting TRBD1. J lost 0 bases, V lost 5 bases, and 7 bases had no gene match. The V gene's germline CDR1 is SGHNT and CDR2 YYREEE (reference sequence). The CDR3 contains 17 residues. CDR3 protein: CASSADRGLTNTGELFF. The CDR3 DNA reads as TGTGCCAGCAGTGCCGACAGGGGGCTAACGAACACCGGGGAGCTGTTTTTT.

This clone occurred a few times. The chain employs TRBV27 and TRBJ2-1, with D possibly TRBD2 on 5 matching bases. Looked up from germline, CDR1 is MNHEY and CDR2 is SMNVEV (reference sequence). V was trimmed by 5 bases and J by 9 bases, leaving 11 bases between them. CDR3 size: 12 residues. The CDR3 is CASSQTSLEQFF. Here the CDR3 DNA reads TGTGCCAGCAGTCAAACTAGTCTTGAGCAGTTCTTC.

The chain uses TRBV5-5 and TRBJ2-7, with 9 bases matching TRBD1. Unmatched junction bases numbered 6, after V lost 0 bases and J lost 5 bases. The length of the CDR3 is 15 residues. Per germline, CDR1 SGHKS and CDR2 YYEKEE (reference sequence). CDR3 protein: CASSLAGQGTNEQYF. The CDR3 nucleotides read TGTGCCAGCAGCTTGGCCGGACAGGGGACCAACGAGCAGTACTTC.

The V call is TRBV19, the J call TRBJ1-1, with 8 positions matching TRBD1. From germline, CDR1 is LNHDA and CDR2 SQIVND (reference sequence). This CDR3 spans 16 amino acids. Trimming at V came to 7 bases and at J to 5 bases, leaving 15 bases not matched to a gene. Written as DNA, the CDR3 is TGTGCCAGTACCCCGATTCGACAGGGGCCTATGACTGAAGCTTTCTTT. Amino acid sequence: CASTPIRQGPMTEAFF.

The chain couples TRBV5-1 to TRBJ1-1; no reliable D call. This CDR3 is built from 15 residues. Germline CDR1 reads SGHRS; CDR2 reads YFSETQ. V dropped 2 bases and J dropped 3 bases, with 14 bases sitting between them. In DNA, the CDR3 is TGCGCCAGCAGCTTTACGGGTTCCGGGGACACTGAAGCTTTCTTT. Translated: CASSFTGSGDTEAFF.

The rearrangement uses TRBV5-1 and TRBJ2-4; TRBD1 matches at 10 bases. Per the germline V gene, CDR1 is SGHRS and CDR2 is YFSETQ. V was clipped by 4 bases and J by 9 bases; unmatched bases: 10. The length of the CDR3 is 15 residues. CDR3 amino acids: CASSITRTGGSIQYF. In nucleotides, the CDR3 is TGCGCCAGCAGCATAACCCGGACAGGGGGAAGCATTCAGTACTTC.

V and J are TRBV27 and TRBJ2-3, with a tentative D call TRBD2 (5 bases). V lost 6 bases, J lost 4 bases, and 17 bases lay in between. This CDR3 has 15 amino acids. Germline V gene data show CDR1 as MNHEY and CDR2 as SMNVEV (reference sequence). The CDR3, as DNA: TGTGCCAGCAGCCGAGGACTGGATGTCCCAGATACGCAGTATTTT. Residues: CASSRGLDVPDTQYF.

CDR3 region: CASSIDAGLDQPQHF. CDR3 bases: TGTGCCAGTAGTATAGATGCAGGGCTCGATCAGCCCCAGCATTTT. This rearrangement joins TRBV19 to TRBJ1-5; D possibly corresponds to TRBD1 (5 bases). Germline lookup yields CDR1 LNHDA and CDR2 SQIVND (reference sequence). Trimming removed 0 bases at V and 5 bases at J, with 11 bases between. This CDR3 is 15 amino acids long.

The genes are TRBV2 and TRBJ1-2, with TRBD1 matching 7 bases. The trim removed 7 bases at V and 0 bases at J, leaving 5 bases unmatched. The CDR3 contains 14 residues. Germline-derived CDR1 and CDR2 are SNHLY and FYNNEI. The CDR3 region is CASMGQPPNYGYTF. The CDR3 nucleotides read TGTGCCAGCATGGGACAGCCACCTAACTATGGCTACACCTTC.

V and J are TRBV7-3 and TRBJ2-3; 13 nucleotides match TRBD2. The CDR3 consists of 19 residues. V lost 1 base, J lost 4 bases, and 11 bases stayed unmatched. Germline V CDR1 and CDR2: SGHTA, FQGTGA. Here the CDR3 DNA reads TGTGCCAGCAGCTTAATTCCACGGCGACTAGCGGGGGGCGCAGATACGCAGTATTTT. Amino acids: CASSLIPRRLAGGADTQYF.

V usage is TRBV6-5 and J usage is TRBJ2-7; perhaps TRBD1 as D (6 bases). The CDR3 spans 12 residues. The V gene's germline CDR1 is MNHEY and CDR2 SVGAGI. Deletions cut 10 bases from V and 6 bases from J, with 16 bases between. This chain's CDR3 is CAIPRTATEQYF. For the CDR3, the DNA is TGTGCCATCCCTCGGACAGCCACCGAGCAGTACTTC.

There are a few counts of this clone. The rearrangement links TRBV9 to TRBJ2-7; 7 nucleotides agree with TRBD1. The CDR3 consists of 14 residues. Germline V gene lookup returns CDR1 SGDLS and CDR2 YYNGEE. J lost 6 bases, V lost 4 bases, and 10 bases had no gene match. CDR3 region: CASSPRTGPAEQYF. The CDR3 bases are TGTGCCAGCAGCCCTCGGACAGGTCCTGCCGAGCAGTACTTC.

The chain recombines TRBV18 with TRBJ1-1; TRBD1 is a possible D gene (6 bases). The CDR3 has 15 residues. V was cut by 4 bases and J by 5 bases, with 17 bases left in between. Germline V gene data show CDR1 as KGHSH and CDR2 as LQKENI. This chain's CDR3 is CASSHGADSKTEAFF. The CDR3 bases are TGTGCCAGCTCACACGGGGCGGACAGTAAGACTGAAGCTTTCTTT.

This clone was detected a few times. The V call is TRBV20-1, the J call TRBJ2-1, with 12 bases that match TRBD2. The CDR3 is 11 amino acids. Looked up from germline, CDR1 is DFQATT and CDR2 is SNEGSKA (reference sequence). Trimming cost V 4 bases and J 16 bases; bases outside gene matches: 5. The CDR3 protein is CSATSGGEVFF. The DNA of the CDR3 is TGCAGTGCTACTAGCGGGGGGGAGGTCTTCTTC.